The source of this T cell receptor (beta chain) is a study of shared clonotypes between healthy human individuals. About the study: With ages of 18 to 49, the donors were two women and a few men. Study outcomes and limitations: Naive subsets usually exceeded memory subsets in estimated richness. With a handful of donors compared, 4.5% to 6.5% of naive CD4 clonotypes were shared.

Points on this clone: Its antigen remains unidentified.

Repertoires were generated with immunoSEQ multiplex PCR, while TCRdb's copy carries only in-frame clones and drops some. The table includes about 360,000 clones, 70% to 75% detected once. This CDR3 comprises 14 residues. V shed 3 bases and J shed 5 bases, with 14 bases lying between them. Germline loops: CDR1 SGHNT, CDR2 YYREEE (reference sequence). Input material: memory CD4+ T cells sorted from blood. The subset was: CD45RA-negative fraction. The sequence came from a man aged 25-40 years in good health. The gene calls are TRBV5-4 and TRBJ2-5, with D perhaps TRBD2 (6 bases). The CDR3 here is CASSSDSRGETQYF. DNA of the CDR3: TGTGCCAGCAGCTCCGACAGCCGGGGGGAGACCCAGTACTTC.